This T cell receptor (beta chain) appears in the sequencing data of a study of long-term antiretroviral therapy in people with HIV. For this clone: No antigen is known for it.

The CDR3 has 14 amino acids. V trimming: 3 bases; J trimming: 5 bases; junction bases outside the gene matches: 7. Germline V CDR1 and CDR2: LNHDA, SQIVND (reference sequence). Whole-study results and caveats: HIV repertoires showed narrower CDR3 length ranges than controls. Every time point showed a repertoire led by clones expanded before ART.

Sequencing relied on immunoSEQ assay v3.0, run at survey level. Sequencing targeted about 40,000-55,000 T-cell genomes per sample. Some clones are missing from TCRdb's copy, which holds only in-frame ones; the method was immunoSEQ multiplex PCR. The sample carries fewer than 45,000 clones, over 75% recorded once. This sequence was found in a man between 18 and 35 years old with HIV. This specimen was unsorted PBMCs, taken 2.2 years after starting antiretroviral therapy. The chain has TRBV19 and TRBJ2-7, with TRBD2 matching over 7 bases. The chain's CDR3 is CASSIGGGEHEQYF. The CDR3 DNA reads as TGTGCCAGTAGTATCGGGGGAGGGGAGCACGAGCAGTACTTC.